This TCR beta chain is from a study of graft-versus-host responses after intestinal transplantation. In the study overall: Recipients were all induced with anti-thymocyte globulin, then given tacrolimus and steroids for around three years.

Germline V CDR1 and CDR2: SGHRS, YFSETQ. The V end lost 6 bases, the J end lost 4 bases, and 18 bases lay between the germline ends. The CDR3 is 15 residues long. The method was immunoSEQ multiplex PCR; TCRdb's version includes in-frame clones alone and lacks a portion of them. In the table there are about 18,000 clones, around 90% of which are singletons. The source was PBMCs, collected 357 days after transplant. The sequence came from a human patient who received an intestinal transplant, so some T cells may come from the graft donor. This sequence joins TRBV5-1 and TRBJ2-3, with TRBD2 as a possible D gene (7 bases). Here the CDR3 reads CASTPPGGGADTQYF. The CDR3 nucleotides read TGCGCCAGCACCCCCCCGGGGGGCGGGGCAGATACGCAGTATTTT.